Presented here are 26 T cell receptor beta chains from one specimen sequenced in a study of shared clonotypes between healthy human individuals. The table came from immunoSEQ multiplex PCR; TCRdb's copy has only in-frame clones and leaves some out. The repertoire has 470,000 or so clones, almost 80% of them found once; the top ten carry around 12%. Sequenced material: PBMCs. Source of these receptors: a woman between 40 and 50 years old in good health. Some clones in this sample may be carry-over from other donors' samples.

This clone was detected ten times or more. The chain recombines TRBV27 with TRBJ2-7; D is possibly TRBD2 (6 bases). The CDR3 loop spans 16 amino acids. Germline loops: CDR1 MNHEY, CDR2 SMNVEV (reference sequence). The V end lost 0 bases, the J end lost 2 bases, and 14 bases lay between the germline ends. The CDR3 spells CASSLSAGLPAYEQYF. CDR3 coding DNA: TGTGCCAGCAGTTTATCCGCGGGACTTCCAGCCTACGAGCAGTACTTC.

The genes are TRBV6-6 and TRBJ1-2, with a possible D match to TRBD1 (5 bases). Germline V gives CDR1 MNHNY, CDR2 SVGAGI (reference sequence). This CDR3 has 13 amino acids. Trimming cost V 0 bases and J 6 bases, with 8 bases left between them. The CDR3 DNA is TGTGCCAGCAGTTACTCGGGGACGGATGGCTACACCTTC. Translated: CASSYSGTDGYTF.

This clone was counted between two and nine times. A far larger clone is one nucleotide away, so this likely arose from a read error. Other DNA sequences within the sample encode an identical CDR3. The V and J genes are TRBV9 and TRBJ1-1; no definite D call. The CDR3 has 13 amino acids. CDR1 is SGDLS and CDR2 is YYNGEE in the germline V gene. With 4 bases removed from V and 0 bases from J, the gap between germline ends came to 7 bases. CDR3 bases: TGTGCCAGCAGCAAAGGGATGAACACTGAAGCTTTCTTT. Residues: CASSKGMNTEAFF.

V usage is TRBV12-5 and J usage is TRBJ2-5; D is unclear. The CDR3 totals 13 residues. Germline lookup yields CDR1 LGHNT and CDR2 FRNRAP. Trimming cost V 5 bases and J 5 bases, with 12 bases left between them. Here the CDR3 reads CASGAFGSETQYF. The CDR3 nucleotides read TGTGCTAGTGGTGCGTTCGGAAGCGAGACCCAGTACTTC.

Concerning this clone: A much bigger clone sits one base away, suggesting this may be a read error. This specimen includes other DNA sequences encoding the same CDR3. V and J are TRBV25-1 and TRBJ1-1; 9 nucleotides match TRBD1. CDR1 and CDR2 from the germline V gene are MGHDK and SYGVNS. The length of the CDR3 is 14 residues. In DNA form, the CDR3 reads TGTGCCAGCATTAAACAGGGGGCGCAAACTGAAGCTTTCTTC. This sequence encodes CASIKQGAQTEAFF.

The V gene is TRBV30, the J gene TRBJ1-6; D ambiguous. Trimming took 5 bases from V and 0 from J, leaving 5 bases between them. Looked up from germline, CDR1 is GTSNPN and CDR2 is SVGIG (reference sequence). CDR3 size: 13 residues. This CDR3 reads CAWESSYNSPLHF. In DNA form, the CDR3 reads TGTGCCTGGGAGAGCTCCTATAATTCACCCCTCCACTTT.

V is TRBV7-2 and J is TRBJ2-5; TRBD2 matches 12 bases. V lost 6 bases to trimming and J lost 5 bases; unmatched junction nucleotides: 4. Germline values: CDR1 SGHTA, CDR2 FQGNSA. The length of the CDR3 is 14 residues. The DNA for the CDR3 is TGTGCCAGCAGGGCCCTAGCGGGAGGGGAGACCCAGTACTTC. The encoded protein is CASRALAGGETQYF.

The V and J genes are TRBV9 and TRBJ2-2; D uncertain. The germline V gene has CDR1 SGDLS and CDR2 YYNGEE. This CDR3 is 15 amino acids long. Trimming shortened V by 4 bases and J by 4 bases, and 14 bases separated the two germline ends. CDR3 in amino acids: CASSPSHVLTGELFF. In DNA, the CDR3 is TGTGCCAGCAGCCCGTCCCATGTTCTCACCGGGGAGCTGTTTTTT.

This chain uses TRBV21-1 with TRBJ1-2. TRBV21-1 represents a pseudogene. The CDR3 length is 16 residues. The CDR3 nucleotides read TGTGCCAGCGGTCCCCCTCGGGGCAGAGCCAACTATGGCTACACCTTC. Its protein product is CASGPPRGRANYGYTF.

The sample holds a few counts of this clone. V and J are TRBV27 and TRBJ2-5; 11 bases fit TRBD1. Germline V gives CDR1 MNHEY, CDR2 SMNVEV (reference sequence). CDR3 length: 15 residues. V trimming: 4 bases; J trimming: 5 bases; junction bases outside the gene matches: 6. CDR3 loop: CASSWTGGHRETQYF. The CDR3 DNA sequence: TGTGCCAGCAGTTGGACAGGGGGCCACCGGGAGACCCAGTACTTC.

This clone was detected only once. The chain carries TRBV15 and TRBJ2-7; 9 bases are shared with TRBD2. The germline V gene encodes CDR1 LNHNV and CDR2 YYDKDF (reference sequence). With V trimmed by 0 bases and J by 1 base, 7 bases remained unmatched. CDR3 length equals 17 residues. Written as DNA, the CDR3 is TGTGCCACCAGCAGAGATAGTGGCGGGAGGGTTTCCTACGAGCAGTACTTC. Its protein is CATSRDSGGRVSYEQYF.

This chain joins TRBV7-9 and TRBJ1-2; 8 bases are a match to TRBD1. Germline CDR1 and CDR2: SEHNR and FQNEAQ (reference sequence). The CDR3 is made up of 15 amino acids. J gave up 3 bases and V 2 bases, and 5 bases lay outside the gene matches. The CDR3 sequence: CASSLFQGADYGYTF. CDR3 nucleotides: TGTGCCAGCAGCTTATTTCAGGGGGCTGACTATGGCTACACCTTC.

This chain links TRBV4-2 with TRBJ1-2; a possible D gene is TRBD1 (5 bases). From germline, CDR1 is LGHNA and CDR2 YNFKEQ. V lost 0 bases, J lost 3 bases, and 14 bases lay in between. The CDR3 runs to 16 residues. The chain's CDR3 is CASSQDLRGRHYGYTF. In nucleotides, the CDR3 is TGTGCCAGCAGCCAAGATTTAAGGGGCCGGCACTATGGCTACACCTTC.

J is TRBJ2-7 and V is TRBV9; weak D call: TRBD2 (6 bases). Germline CDR1 and CDR2: SGDLS and YYNGEE. Trimming removed 4 bases from V and 7 bases from J, with 15 bases in between. The CDR3 spans 13 residues. The CDR3 region is CASSPRDGGEQYF. Written as DNA, the CDR3 is TGTGCCAGCAGCCCCAGGGATGGGGGGGAGCAGTACTTC.

The rearrangement uses TRBV9 and TRBJ2-7; 10 positions match TRBD1. The trim removed 3 bases at V and 2 bases at J, leaving 5 bases unmatched. This CDR3 comprises 15 residues. The germline CDR1 and CDR2 sequences are SGDLS and YYNGEE. The CDR3 DNA reads TGTGCCAGCAGCGAAACCGGGACAGGGGCCTACGAGCAGTACTTC. Translated: CASSETGTGAYEQYF.

The gene calls are TRBV19 and TRBJ2-1; D uncertain. CDR3 length equals 15 residues. From germline, CDR1 is LNHDA and CDR2 SQIVND (reference sequence). V was clipped by 9 bases and J by 0 bases, with 15 bases between them. In DNA form, the CDR3 reads TGTGCCAGCGCCTCGAGTCCAAGCTCCTACAATGAGCAGTTCTTC. It encodes CASASSPSSYNEQFF.

This clone was detected only a few times. The chain joins TRBV18 to TRBJ2-1; D is uncertain. CDR3 size: 13 residues. CDR1 KGHSH and CDR2 LQKENI come from the germline V gene. V was cut by 2 bases and J by 7 bases, with 9 bases left in between. CDR3 sequence (DNA): TGTGCCAGCTCACCAGCAAGCCAGAATGAGCAGTTCTTC. As protein: CASSPASQNEQFF.

In this sample, this clone turned up a few times. This chain uses TRBV14 with TRBJ1-2; D is ambiguous. Germline loops: CDR1 SGHDN, CDR2 FVKESK. This CDR3 has 13 amino acids. Trimming stripped 0 bases from V and 4 bases from J, with 6 bases between. DNA for the CDR3: TGTGCCAGCAGCCAAGAACGGCGCTATGGCTACACCTTC. Its translation: CASSQERRYGYTF.

This chain joins TRBV27 and TRBJ2-1; TRBD2 might be the D (6 bases). V was pared by 6 bases and J by 0 bases, with 12 bases between. Looked up from germline, CDR1 is MNHEY and CDR2 is SMNVEV (reference sequence). The CDR3 extends over 15 amino acids. The CDR3 DNA is TGTGCCAGCAGGTACCCTAGCGACTCCTACAATGAGCAGTTCTTC. It yields the protein CASRYPSDSYNEQFF.

The chain combines TRBV4-2 with TRBJ2-5, with D unclear. Germline loops: CDR1 LGHNA, CDR2 YNFKEQ. This CDR3 region has 13 residues. The ends were cut back, 1 base at V and 5 bases at J, with 8 bases in the middle. The DNA of the CDR3 is TGTGCCAGCAGCCAAGGCCGTAGGGAGACCCAGTACTTC. Translation gives CASSQGRRETQYF.

The chain joins TRBV4-2 to TRBJ2-1; 14 bases line up with TRBD2. The trim removed 0 bases at V and 8 bases at J, leaving 6 bases unmatched. The germline V gene encodes CDR1 LGHNA and CDR2 YNFKEQ. The CDR3 covers 17 residues. The CDR3 spells CASSQDGTSGRWDEQFF. Here the CDR3 DNA reads TGTGCCAGCAGCCAAGACGGGACTAGCGGGAGATGGGATGAGCAGTTCTTC.

The CDR3 sequence: CASSDLFGRRGTYNEQFF. DNA of the CDR3: TGCGCCAGCAGTGATCTCTTCGGGCGCAGGGGGACCTACAATGAGCAGTTCTTC. The genes are TRBV10-2 and TRBJ2-1; TRBD1 aligns across 7 bases. Germline V CDR1 and CDR2: WSHSY, SAAADI. The CDR3 is made up of 18 amino acids. V lost 3 bases, J lost 2 bases, and 13 bases stayed unmatched.

This clone has a single count. The chain carries TRBV25-1 and TRBJ1-1; weak D call: TRBD1 (6 bases). Trimming removed 8 bases from V and 7 bases from J, with 20 bases in between. Germline V gene lookup returns CDR1 MGHDK and CDR2 SYGVNS. The CDR3 length is 14 residues. CDR3 amino acids: CASVGSGGANEAFF. In DNA, the CDR3 is TGTGCCAGCGTAGGGTCCGGGGGGGCAAATGAAGCTTTCTTT.

The chain couples TRBV7-6 to TRBJ2-3, with D possibly called TRBD1 or TRBD2 (5 bases each). This CDR3 contains 17 residues. Trimming took off 5 bases at V and 5 bases at J, with 23 bases between the two ends. Looked up from germline, CDR1 is SGHVS and CDR2 is FNYEAQ. The CDR3 DNA sequence: TGTGCCAGCAGCCCGATTAGGAGGCAGGGTGCCAAAGATACGCAGTATTTT. It translates to CASSPIRRQGAKDTQYF.

In this sample, this clone turned up many times. The V gene is TRBV29-1, the J gene TRBJ1-2, with 8 bases lining up with TRBD1. CDR1 SQVTM and CDR2 ANQGSEA come from the germline V gene. With 4 bases clipped from V and 7 bases from J, the junction kept 11 bases outside the gene matches. This CDR3 region has 14 residues. CDR3 nucleotides: TGCAGCGTTGGGACAGGGCTCACTTCGGGTGGCTACACCTTC. Its protein is CSVGTGLTSGGYTF.

As concerns this clone: A much more abundant neighbour one base away suggests this may be a read error. The same CDR3 can be traced to other DNA sequences in this sample. J is TRBJ2-3 and V is TRBV30; D gene unclear. Trimming left V 1 base short and J 0 bases short, with 2 bases between. Germline CDR1 reads GTSNPN; CDR2 reads SVGIG (reference sequence). The CDR3 contains 12 residues. CDR3 bases: TGTGCCTGGAGTGGGAGCACAGATACGCAGTATTTT. Translation: CAWSGSTDTQYF.